This T cell receptor (beta chain) was obtained from a study of post-analysis software for immune sequencing data. Study results and limitations: With TRBV5-6, TRBV5-1 and TRBV20-1 included, about five TRBV segments were more frequent in patients than in controls.

Comment on this clonotype: Antigen specificity is unknown.

TCR beta cDNA libraries had unique molecular identifiers. One entry per CDR3 protein, called by TCRdb with MiXCR from the PCR reads. The sample carries fewer than 850,000 distinct CDR3 sequences, approximately 30% recorded once. Unmatched junction bases numbered 6, after V lost 5 bases and J lost 3 bases. The CDR3 runs 14 residues. Germline CDR1 and CDR2: SGHNT and YENEEA. Sequencing input: blood. V gene TRBV11-3 combines with J gene TRBJ2-5, with 7 bases matching TRBD2. The origin of this receptor is a girl aged 5-17 years with multiple sclerosis. CDR3 in DNA: TGTGCCAGCAGCCATGGGAGCGGGAAAGAGACCCAGTACTTC. This sequence encodes CASSHGSGKETQYF.